The entry that follows covers one T cell receptor beta chain sequence. This receptor's antigen is unknown. Within one base of it there is no much larger clone, and no base qualities were kept. This record belongs to a study of blood T cell repertoires in COVID-19 (TCRdb year 2020). Study-level background: Collaborator samples came from the United States, Italy and Spain and covered acute and convalescent phases of COVID-19. The prospective study material was composed of cDNA or gDNA derived from T cells, B-cell-depleted T cells, or PBMCs. The dataset comprised deeply sampled blood TCRbeta repertoires from subjects exposed to, actively infected with, or recovered from COVID-19. The repertoires were released in a freely available public database meant as a resource for research on the immune response to SARS-CoV-2. The samples were drawn from the first 160 participants of the ongoing ImmuneRACE study and from some 1,300 subjects provided by 6 global collaborators. Sample metadata almost always included a de-identified subject ID, COVID-19 status, age in years and sex. Where available, HLA class I and class II types were obtained from metadata supplied by the sample provider rather than from assay-based typing. Findings and caveats that apply to the study as a whole: Clinical and demographic metadata were provided uncurated, with the amount varying by source and participant.

Collaborating institutions collected whole blood in K2EDTA tubes following their own protocols. For TCRbeta analysis, collaborators shipped samples as frozen whole blood, isolated PBMCs, or DNA extracted from either of those sample types. TCRbeta CDR3 regions were amplified from genomic DNA by means of the immunoSEQ Assay, a bias-controlled multiplex PCR. Turning to the authors' computational methods: Nucleated cell counts per sample were estimated from amplification of reference gene primers within the assay. Sequence reads were collapsed and filtered to measure the absolute abundance of every unique TCRbeta CDR3 rearrangement. For each sample, productive Simpson clonality was calculated as the square root of Simpson's diversity index over productive rearrangements. The table was pulled from immuneACCESS by TCRdb, which kept in-frame rearrangements only. Such tables lose some clones; where checked, under half of the loss comes from unresolved V genes, and the rest has no known cause. The V and J calls and clone size were taken over from that table, and D and trimming were inferred from the DNA. The sample table holds about 63,000 clones, of which around 79% were seen once. Jointly, the top ten make up around 30% of the sample.

Sequences were obtained from peripheral blood. This receptor was identified in a human donor in a cohort sampled during active COVID-19.

The bases read TGTGCCAGCAGCGTAGGGAATAGCGCCTACAATGAGCAGTTCTTC. Translated, this is CASSVGNSAYNEQFF. This chain joins TRBV9 to TRBJ2-1; the D region possibly corresponds to TRBD2 (5 bases align). Including the terminal cysteine and phenylalanine, the CDR3 comprises 15 residues. Of the read, only the CDR3 DNA is kept; its 45 bases are in frame from base 1. CDR1 SGDLS and CDR2 YYNGEE are derived from the germline V gene. Cut back by 0 bases and 2 bases, the V and J ends lie 9 bases apart.